The 23 T cell receptor beta chains given below trace back to one sample, sequenced in a study of T-cell reconstitution after alpha-beta-depleted transplantation in children. The TCRbeta library was prepared with unique molecular identifiers. TCRdb reanalysed the PCR reads using MiXCR and keeps one entry per CDR3 protein. The table lists hundreds of thousands of distinct CDR3 sequences, approximately 12% of them singletons. The material was PBMCs, mostly from graft donor cells, obtained 360 days after TCRalphabeta/CD19-depleted stem cell transplant. The origin of the receptors is a male patient under 18 who had a stem cell transplant for acute myeloid leukemia, so the T cells may come from the graft donor.

This clonotype was counted between two and nine times. The chain couples TRBV7-8 to TRBJ2-1; 14 bases map to TRBD2. With V trimmed by 5 bases and J by 2 bases, 11 bases remained unmatched. CDR1 is SGHVS, CDR2 FQNEAQ, per germline. The CDR3 has 19 residues. The CDR3 nucleotides read TGTGCCAGCAGCGAGGGGACTAGCGGGAGTAGCTCCACCTACAATGAGCAGTTCTTC. Translated: CASSEGTSGSSSTYNEQFF.

The V gene is TRBV27, the J gene TRBJ2-1, with 10 bases fitting TRBD2. V trimming: 8 bases; J trimming: 7 bases; junction bases outside the gene matches: 5. This CDR3 comprises 13 residues. Germline loops: CDR1 MNHEY, CDR2 SMNVEV (reference sequence). CDR3 protein: CASLSAGGNEQFF. The CDR3 coding sequence is TGTGCCAGCCTATCAGCGGGAGGGAATGAGCAGTTCTTC.

Many counts were recorded for this clonotype. This chain links TRBV24-1 with TRBJ2-1; tentatively, D is TRBD1 (6 bases). Germline assignment: CDR1 KGHDR and CDR2 SFDVKD. The CDR3 has 17 residues. The V end lost 7 bases, the J end lost 0 bases, and 18 bases lay between the germline ends. The DNA for the CDR3 is TGTGCCACCAGCCAACCTGCCCCGGGACACTCCTACAATGAGCAGTTCTTC. It specifies CATSQPAPGHSYNEQFF.

The rearrangement links TRBV6-6 to TRBJ2-1; D ambiguous. The CDR3 length is 12 residues. Germline V gives CDR1 MNHNY, CDR2 SVGAGI (reference sequence). Deletions cut 7 bases from V and 7 bases from J, with 11 bases between. In DNA, the CDR3 is TGTGCCAGCACCCCCTCCGGGAATGAGCAGTTCTTC. Translation: CASTPSGNEQFF.

This clonotype came up many times. The gene calls are TRBV20-1 and TRBJ2-5, with 10 bases identical to TRBD1. The CDR3 runs 17 residues. The germline V gene has CDR1 DFQATT and CDR2 SNEGSKA (reference sequence). With V trimmed by 4 bases and J by 2 bases, 13 bases remained unmatched. The CDR3 reads CSATRDRGELAQETQYF. Here the CDR3 DNA reads TGCAGTGCTACAAGGGACAGGGGAGAACTAGCACAAGAGACCCAGTACTTC.

This clonotype has a handful of counts. The chain joins TRBV5-1 to TRBJ2-2, with TRBD2 identical over 9 bases. J gave up 3 bases and V 0 bases, and 3 bases lay outside the gene matches. The CDR3 has 16 amino acids. Germline loops: CDR1 SGHRS, CDR2 YFSETQ. CDR3 residues: CASSLATSGYTGELFF. The CDR3 DNA reads TGCGCCAGCAGCTTGGCGACTAGCGGCTACACCGGGGAGCTGTTTTTT.

On this clonotype itself: A read error may be the cause here, since a much bigger clone is one base away. The missing conserved phenylalanine or tryptophan at the end of this CDR3 makes a read error likely. The chain recombines TRBV15 with TRBJ2-7; 8 bases fit TRBD1. The CDR3 is 15 amino acids. V dropped 2 bases and J dropped 5; count of bases not matched to a gene: 8. Germline lookup yields CDR1 LNHNV and CDR2 YYDKDF (reference sequence). The CDR3 here is CATSRRPQGADEQYL. CDR3 bases: TGTGCCACCAGCAGACGACCGCAGGGGGCCGACGAGCAGTACTTG.

This clonotype was seen only a few times. V gene TRBV7-9 combines with J gene TRBJ2-2; tentative D call: TRBD2 (5 bases). CDR3 size: 15 residues. The germline CDR1 and CDR2 sequences are SEHNR and FQNEAQ (reference sequence). V lost 5 bases, J lost 5 bases, and 15 bases lay in between. The CDR3 loop reads CASSPRWRGTGELFF. The CDR3 coding sequence is TGTGCCAGCAGCCCTAGGTGGAGAGGGACCGGGGAGCTGTTTTTT. The complete variable domain, with remaining parts taken from reference TRBV7-9 and TRBJ2-2, reads DTGVSQNPRHKITKRGQNVTFRCDPISEHNRLYWYRQTLGQGPEFLTYFQNEAQLEKSRLLSDRFSAERPKGSFSTLEIQRTEQGDSAMYLCASSPRWRGTGELFFGEGSRLTVL.

This clonotype was seen only a few times. This chain uses TRBV11-2 with TRBJ2-1; perhaps D is TRBD1 or TRBD2 (5 bases each). CDR3 size: 15 residues. Trimming cost V 5 bases and J 2 bases, with 13 bases left between them. CDR1 is SGHAT, CDR2 FQNNGV, per germline. CDR3 loop: CASSPRDPAYNEQFF. In DNA form, the CDR3 reads TGTGCCAGCAGCCCCCGGGACCCAGCCTACAATGAGCAGTTCTTC.

V and J are TRBV27 and TRBJ2-1; no clear D. Germline values: CDR1 MNHEY, CDR2 SMNVEV (reference sequence). Trimming stripped 4 bases from V and 1 base from J, with 11 bases between. This CDR3 is built from 15 residues. In DNA, the CDR3 is TGTGCCAGCAGTTCGACTCGTCTATCCTACAATGAGCAGTTCTTC. Its translation is CASSSTRLSYNEQFF.

The rearrangement links TRBV7-2 to TRBJ2-3, with D possibly being TRBD2 (5 bases). V shed 5 bases and J shed 0 bases, with 15 bases lying between them. This CDR3 has 16 amino acids. Germline V gives CDR1 SGHTA, CDR2 FQGNSA. The chain's CDR3 is CASSLSGGLSTDTQYF. CDR3 coding DNA: TGTGCCAGCAGCCTCTCGGGCGGGTTAAGCACAGATACGCAGTATTTT.

This clonotype was recorded at least ten times. This chain links TRBV12-3 or TRBV12-4 with TRBJ2-1, with D uncertain. Trimming pared 3 bases from V and 7 bases from J, leaving 16 bases between. This CDR3 region has 15 residues. The CDR3 DNA is TGTGCCAGCAGTTTCCTCTTGGGTAAAGGGAATGAGCAGTTCTTC. Translated, it gives CASSFLLGKGNEQFF.

This clonotype was seen a single time. V is TRBV5-4 and J is TRBJ2-1, with 7 bases lining up with TRBD2. Germline V gene sequence: CDR1 SGHNT, CDR2 YYREEE (reference sequence). This CDR3 has 15 amino acids. Trimming took 4 bases from V and 5 from J; bases not matched to a gene: 9. The CDR3 region is CASSPSSGINNEQFF. CDR3 coding DNA: TGTGCCAGCAGCCCCTCTAGCGGAATTAACAATGAGCAGTTCTTC.

In this sample, this clonotype turned up many times. The V call is TRBV5-1, the J call TRBJ2-7; perhaps TRBD2 as D (5 bases). The CDR3 extends over 18 amino acids. V gave up 0 bases and J gave up 1 base, with 20 bases separating them. Germline V gives CDR1 SGHRS, CDR2 YFSETQ. The CDR3 sequence is CASSLDLEGPTQSYEQYF. DNA of the CDR3: TGCGCCAGCAGCTTGGACCTTGAGGGCCCAACACAATCCTACGAGCAGTACTTC. The full variable domain, completed using reference TRBV5-1 and TRBJ2-7, is KAGVTQTPRYLIKTRGQQVTLSCSPISGHRSVSWYQQTPGQGLQFLFEYFSETQRNKGNFPGRFSGRQFSNSRSEMNVSTLELGDSALYLCASSLDLEGPTQSYEQYFGPGTRLTVT.

The chain recombines TRBV7-8 with TRBJ2-1, with D uncertain. CDR1 SGHVS and CDR2 FQNEAQ come from the germline V gene. This CDR3 has 12 residues. Trimming shortened V by 2 bases and J by 8 bases, and 7 bases separated the two germline ends. CDR3 loop: CASSLRLDEQFF. CDR3 nucleotide sequence: TGTGCCAGCAGCTTACGACTCGATGAGCAGTTCTTC.

The chain links TRBV12-5 to TRBJ2-3; 11 bases align to TRBD2. Trimming cost V 2 bases and J 3 bases; bases outside gene matches: 10. The CDR3 consists of 18 residues. Per the germline V gene, CDR1 is LGHNT and CDR2 is FRNRAP. For the CDR3, the DNA is TGTGCTAGTGGTTTGACCCTAACTAGCGGGAGAATAACAGATACGCAGTATTTT. The encoded protein is CASGLTLTSGRITDTQYF.

This rearrangement joins TRBV20-1 to TRBJ2-7; D remains ambiguous. The CDR3 is made up of 12 amino acids. Deletions cut 3 bases from V and 4 bases from J, with 10 bases between. Germline CDR1 reads DFQATT; CDR2 reads SNEGSKA (reference sequence). The CDR3 spells CSARQMLYEQYF. DNA of the CDR3: TGCAGTGCTAGGCAGATGCTTTACGAGCAGTACTTC.

This clonotype was picked up many times. The J gene is TRBJ2-7, the V gene TRBV7-3; D is undetermined. The length of the CDR3 is 14 residues. The germline V gene has CDR1 SGHTA and CDR2 FQGTGA. Trimming removed 1 base from V and 1 base from J, with 8 bases in between. CDR3 in amino acids: CASSLNGPSYEQYF. CDR3 in DNA: TGTGCCAGCAGCTTAAACGGGCCATCCTACGAGCAGTACTTC.

The chain recombines TRBV27 with TRBJ2-7; 7 bases fit TRBD1. From germline, CDR1 is MNHEY and CDR2 SMNVEV (reference sequence). With 5 bases clipped from V and 3 bases from J, the junction kept 7 bases outside the gene matches. CDR3 length: 14 residues. CDR3 DNA sequence: TGTGCCAGCAGTAGAGGGGGCCTAGACTACGAGCAGTACTTC. Its protein product is CASSRGGLDYEQYF.

This clonotype was seen only a few times. V gene TRBV20-1 combines with J gene TRBJ2-7, with 9 nucleotides matching TRBD1. This CDR3 is built from 13 residues. V was pared by 5 bases and J by 2 bases, with 4 bases of the junction left unmatched. Germline V gene data show CDR1 as DFQATT and CDR2 as SNEGSKA (reference sequence). DNA of the CDR3: TGCAGTGCTCCCCGGGACAGGGCCTACGAGCAGTACTTC. Its protein is CSAPRDRAYEQYF.

This rearrangement joins TRBV20-1 to TRBJ2-7, with TRBD2 matching over 14 bases. Trimming removed 0 bases from V and 6 bases from J; junction bases left unmatched: 4. The germline CDR1 and CDR2 sequences are DFQATT and SNEGSKA (reference sequence). This CDR3 comprises 15 residues. DNA for the CDR3: TGCAGTGCTAGAGACGGGACTAGCGGGAGTCCCGAGCAGTACTTC. This gives the protein CSARDGTSGSPEQYF.

The table lists this clonotype with a few counts. This chain uses TRBV7-3 with TRBJ2-3, with no clear D. Trimming stripped 5 bases from V and 4 bases from J, with 16 bases between. CDR1 and CDR2 (germline): SGHTA, FQGTGA. The CDR3 extends over 15 amino acids. CDR3 in DNA: TGTGCCAGCAGCCACGGATTAGGGCCAGCAGATACGCAGTATTTT. Translation: CASSHGLGPADTQYF. The full variable domain, rest sourced from reference TRBV7-3 and TRBJ2-3, is GAGVSQTPSNKVTEKGKYVELRCDPISGHTALYWYRQSLGQGPEFLIYFQGTGAADDSGLPNDRFFAVRPEGSVSTLKIQRTERGDSAVYLCASSHGLGPADTQYFGPGTRLTVL.

CDR3 in amino acids: CASSTTSGSSYNEQFF. CDR3 DNA: TGTGCCAGCAGCACGACTAGCGGGAGCTCCTACAATGAGCAGTTCTTC. The chain uses TRBV12-3 or TRBV12-4 and TRBJ2-1; 12 bases line up with TRBD2. V was pared by 6 bases and J by 0 bases, with 3 bases of the junction left unmatched. The CDR3 totals 16 residues.